This TCR beta chain is from a study of T-cell memory formation after mild COVID-19. CDR3 length: 15 amino acids. The V segment lost 4 bases and the J segment 8 bases; nucleotides outside the gene matches: 10. Germline V lookup: CDR1 SGHRS, CDR2 YFSETQ. TCRdb redid the calling of the 5' RACE reads with MiXCR, one entry per CDR3 protein. The sample lists more than 400,000 distinct CDR3 sequences, 18% occurring once. The sequencing input was PBMCs or a T cell subset sorted from them (not recorded which). The chain uses TRBV5-1 and TRBJ1-4, with TRBD1 identical over 8 bases. The receptor comes from an adult woman who had mild COVID-19 (a few samples of this study predate the infection). Cell type and time point are not known. The CDR3: CASSGGDRSREKLFF. Here the CDR3 DNA reads TGCGCCAGCAGCGGCGGGGACAGGTCGAGAGAAAAACTGTTTTTT.